This TCR beta chain came from a study of control samples from healthy donors and cancer patients (dated by TCRdb to 2020 to 2022). For this clone: Its antigen specificity is not known. Base qualities were left out, and no much larger clone turns up one base away.

For CDR1 and CDR2, the germline V gene lists MNHEY and SVGEGT. Relative to germline, V is 6 bases shorter and J is 3 bases shorter, with 17 bases between their ends. Its CDR3 holds 15 amino acids, cysteine through phenylalanine. The retained sequence is limited to the CDR3, 45 bases, with the frame set at the first base. The library was generated by the immunoSEQ multiplex PCR assay. TCRdb mirrors the immuneACCESS table, restricted to in-frame sequences. Some clones are absent from its copies; in checked studies, under half trace to an unresolved V gene, and the reason for the others is unknown. Across this sample there are approximately 170,000 clones, with around nine tenths seen only once. Roughly 0.7% of the sample is in the top ten clones.

Sequenced material: blood. The receptor's source is a woman aged 25 to 39 in good health. This sequence uses TRBV6-2 or TRBV6-3 and TRBJ1-2; possibly the D gene is TRBD1, per 6 matching bases. The CDR3 protein is CASSPKSRGDYGYTF. In nucleotide form, the sequence is TGTGCCAGCAGCCCAAAAAGCAGGGGAGACTATGGCTACACCTTC.